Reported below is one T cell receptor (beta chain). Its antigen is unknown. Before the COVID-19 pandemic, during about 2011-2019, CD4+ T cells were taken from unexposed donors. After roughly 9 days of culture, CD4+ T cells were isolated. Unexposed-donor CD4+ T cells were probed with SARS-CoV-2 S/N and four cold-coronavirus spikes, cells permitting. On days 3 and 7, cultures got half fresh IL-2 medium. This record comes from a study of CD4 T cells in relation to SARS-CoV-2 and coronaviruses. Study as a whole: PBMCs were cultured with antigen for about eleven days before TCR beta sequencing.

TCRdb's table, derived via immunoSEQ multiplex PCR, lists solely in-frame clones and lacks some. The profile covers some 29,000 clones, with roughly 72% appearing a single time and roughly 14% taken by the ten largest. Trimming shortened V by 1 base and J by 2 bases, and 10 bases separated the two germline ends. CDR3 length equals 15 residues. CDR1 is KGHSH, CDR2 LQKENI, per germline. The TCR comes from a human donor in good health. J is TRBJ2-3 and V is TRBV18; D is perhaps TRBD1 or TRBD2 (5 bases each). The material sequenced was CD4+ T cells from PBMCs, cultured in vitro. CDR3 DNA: TGTGCCAGCTCACCACTCGAGGGGACCACAGATACGCAGTATTTT. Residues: CASSPLEGTTDTQYF.